This TCR beta chain is drawn from a study of blood T cell repertoires in COVID-19. The wider study: Material from acute and convalescent COVID-19 was sourced from the United States, Italy and Spain.

V shed 6 bases, J shed 4 bases, and the junction held 8 bases outside the gene matches. The CDR3 runs to 14 residues. CDR1 is SQVTM and CDR2 is ANQGSEA in the germline V gene. Profiled with immunoSEQ multiplex PCR; TCRdb holds only in-frame clones, not every one. This sample has tens of thousands of clones, with roughly 91% found just once. The chain joins TRBV29-1 to TRBJ1-5; the match to TRBD1 covers 8 bases. The sequence derives from a human donor in a cohort sampled during active COVID-19. Sequenced material: peripheral blood. The CDR3 reads CSVADRGLNQPQHF. The DNA for the CDR3 is TGCAGCGTCGCCGACAGGGGTCTTAATCAGCCCCAGCATTTT.